This T cell receptor (beta chain) was sequenced in a study of neurological immune-mediated disorders. In its sample, this clonotype was seen many times. CDR1 is SGHKS, CDR2 YYEKEE, per germline (reference sequence). V lost 2 bases to trimming and J lost 2 bases, with 11 bases between them. CDR3 length: 14 amino acids. TCRdb itself ran the 5' RACE reads through MiXCR, one entry per CDR3 protein. The sample has roughly 38,000 distinct CDR3 sequences, about 7% seen once. The clonotype comes from a woman between 40 and 55 years old in good health. The rearrangement links TRBV5-5 to TRBJ2-7; a weak D match, TRBD1 (5 bases). Sequenced sample: PBMCs. CDR3 DNA sequence: TGTGCCAGCAGCTTAGAGGACAACCCCTACGAGCAGTACTTC. Encoded protein: CASSLEDNPYEQYF.